This TCR beta chain was identified during a study of Graves' ophthalmopathy and Graves' hyperthyroidism. Study-wide results and caveats: Cross-validated, the 13-signature model showed 87.88%/81.08% sensitivity/specificity, and 80%/75% in the test set.

Researchers took RNA transcripts and amplified TCR beta CDR3 regions from them. Amplification began with first-round RT-PCR using HTBI primers, then second-round multiplex PCR was performed. TCRdb re-called the multiplex PCR reads through MiXCR, storing one row per CDR3 protein. The data contain a few hundred thousand distinct CDR3 sequences, about a sixth of them singletons. This clonotype was picked up many times. Its target is unknown. This CDR3 contains 16 residues. V lost 5 bases and J lost 3, with 19 bases in between. Germline V CDR1 and CDR2: PRHDT, FYEKMQ (reference sequence). The TCR comes from an adult woman with stable Graves' hyperthyroidism. The chain carries TRBV13 and TRBJ2-5; D may be TRBD2 (5 bases). Material for sequencing was peripheral blood. The CDR3 bases are TGTGCCAGCAGCCGAAACCGAGGGCTAGCAGAAGAGACCCAGTACTTC. This translates into CASSRNRGLAEETQYF.